This TCR beta chain was sequenced for a study of cytomegalovirus exposure and HLA in healthy donors. The study, taken as a whole, reports: In a later analysis, TCR association rates varied by HLA locus: DRB1 most, HLA-C fewest. Later analysis identified several of the most significant clusters that appeared linked to common viral pathogens. Analysis was carried out at a later point, and it linked a missense DCLRE1C variant to TCR beta V- and J-gene trimming. Both high specificity and high sensitivity reportedly marked the classifier's diagnosis of cytomegalovirus status.

PCR involved 60 Vbeta and 13 Jbeta primers. The table came from immunoSEQ multiplex PCR; TCRdb's copy has only in-frame clones and leaves some out. The table records fewer than 250,000 clones, roughly 76% of them present only once. On this clone itself: The target antigen is unknown.

The CDR3 is 14 residues long. Trimming stripped 2 bases from V and 5 bases from J, with 13 bases between. Germline values: CDR1 MDHEN, CDR2 SYDVKM. What was sequenced was PBMCs. The sequence was obtained from a woman aged 25 to 39 in good health and CMV-seropositive. The chain links TRBV28 to TRBJ2-7; D perhaps matches TRBD2 (7 bases). CDR3 DNA sequence: TGTGCCAGCAGTTTAGGGGGGGGCCCGGACGAGCAGTACTTC. Its translation is CASSLGGGPDEQYF.